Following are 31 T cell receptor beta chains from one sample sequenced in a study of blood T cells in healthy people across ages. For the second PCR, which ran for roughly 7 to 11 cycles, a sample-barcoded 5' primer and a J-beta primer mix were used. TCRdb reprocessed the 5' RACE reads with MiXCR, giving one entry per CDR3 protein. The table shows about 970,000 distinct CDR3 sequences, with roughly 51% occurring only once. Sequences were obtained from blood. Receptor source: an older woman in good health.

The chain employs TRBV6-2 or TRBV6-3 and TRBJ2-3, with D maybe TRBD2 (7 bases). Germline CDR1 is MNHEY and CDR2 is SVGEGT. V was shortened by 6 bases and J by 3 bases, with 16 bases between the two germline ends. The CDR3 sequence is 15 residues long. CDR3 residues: CASRGSGEGTDTQYF. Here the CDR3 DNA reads TGTGCCAGCAGAGGGTCAGGGGAGGGAACAGATACGCAGTATTTT.

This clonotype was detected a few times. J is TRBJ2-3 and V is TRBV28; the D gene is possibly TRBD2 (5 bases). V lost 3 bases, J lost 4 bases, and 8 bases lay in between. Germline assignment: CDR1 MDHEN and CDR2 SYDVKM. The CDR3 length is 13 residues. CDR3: CASSFGKSDTQYF. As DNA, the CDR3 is TGTGCCAGCAGTTTCGGGAAATCAGATACGCAGTATTTT.

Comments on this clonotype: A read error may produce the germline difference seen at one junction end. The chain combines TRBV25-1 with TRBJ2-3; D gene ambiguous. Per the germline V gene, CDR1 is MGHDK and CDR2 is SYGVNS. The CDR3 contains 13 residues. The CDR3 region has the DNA TGTGCCAGCGGTGAATCCCTACAAGATACGCAGTATTTT. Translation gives CASGESLQDTQYF.

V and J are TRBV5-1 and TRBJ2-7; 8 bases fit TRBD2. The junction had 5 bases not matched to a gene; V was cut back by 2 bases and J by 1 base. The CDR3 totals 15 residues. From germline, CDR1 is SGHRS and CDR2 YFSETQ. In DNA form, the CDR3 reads TGCGCCAGCAGCTTCGGACTAGCTAGATCCTACGAGCAGTACTTC. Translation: CASSFGLARSYEQYF. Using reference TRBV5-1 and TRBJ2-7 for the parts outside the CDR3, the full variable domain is KAGVTQTPRYLIKTRGQQVTLSCSPISGHRSVSWYQQTPGQGLQFLFEYFSETQRNKGNFPGRFSGRQFSNSRSEMNVSTLELGDSALYLCASSFGLARSYEQYFGPGTRLTVT.

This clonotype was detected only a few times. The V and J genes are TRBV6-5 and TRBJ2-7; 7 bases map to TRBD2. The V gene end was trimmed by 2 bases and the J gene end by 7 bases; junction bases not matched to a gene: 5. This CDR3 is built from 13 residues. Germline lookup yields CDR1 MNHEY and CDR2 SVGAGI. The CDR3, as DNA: TGTGCCAGCAGTTACCCCACTAGCGCAGAGCAGTACTTC. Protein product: CASSYPTSAEQYF.

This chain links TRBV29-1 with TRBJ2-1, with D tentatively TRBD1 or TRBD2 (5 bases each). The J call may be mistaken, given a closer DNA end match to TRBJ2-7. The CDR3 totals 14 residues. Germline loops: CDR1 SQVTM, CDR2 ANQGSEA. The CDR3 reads CSVVRGSSYNEQYF. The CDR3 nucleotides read TGCAGCGTTGTGAGGGGTAGCTCCTACAATGAGCAGTACTTC.

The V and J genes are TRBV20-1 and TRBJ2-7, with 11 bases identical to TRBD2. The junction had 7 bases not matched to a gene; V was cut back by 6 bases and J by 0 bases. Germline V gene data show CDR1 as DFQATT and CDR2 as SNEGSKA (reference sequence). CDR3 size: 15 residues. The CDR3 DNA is TGCAGTGCCCACCGACTAGCGGGGCCCTCCTACGAGCAGTACTTC. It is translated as CSAHRLAGPSYEQYF.

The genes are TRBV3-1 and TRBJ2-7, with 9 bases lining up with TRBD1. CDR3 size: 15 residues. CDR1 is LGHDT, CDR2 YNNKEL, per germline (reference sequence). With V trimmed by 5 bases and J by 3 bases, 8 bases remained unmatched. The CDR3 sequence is CASSNRQGVVYEQYF. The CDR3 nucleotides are TGTGCCAGCAGCAATCGACAGGGGGTAGTCTACGAGCAGTACTTC.

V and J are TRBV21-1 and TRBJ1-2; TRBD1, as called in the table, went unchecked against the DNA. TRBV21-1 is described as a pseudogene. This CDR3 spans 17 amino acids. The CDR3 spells CASSNPGQGIGNYGYTF. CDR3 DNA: TGTGCCAGCAGCAACCCAGGCCAGGGAATAGGGAACTATGGCTACACCTTC.

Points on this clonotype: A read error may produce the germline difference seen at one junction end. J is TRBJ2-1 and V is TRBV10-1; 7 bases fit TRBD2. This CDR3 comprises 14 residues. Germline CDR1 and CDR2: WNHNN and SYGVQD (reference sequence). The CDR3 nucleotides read TGCACCAGCAGGAGCGGGAATTGGGCCAATGAGCAGTTCTTC. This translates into CTSRSGNWANEQFF.

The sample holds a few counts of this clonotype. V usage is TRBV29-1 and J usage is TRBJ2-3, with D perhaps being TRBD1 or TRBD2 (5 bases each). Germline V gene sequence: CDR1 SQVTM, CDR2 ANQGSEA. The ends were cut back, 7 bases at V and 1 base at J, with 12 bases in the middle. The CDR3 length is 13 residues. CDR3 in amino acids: CSDRDPGTDTQYF. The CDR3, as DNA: TGCAGCGACCGGGACCCGGGCACAGATACGCAGTATTTT.

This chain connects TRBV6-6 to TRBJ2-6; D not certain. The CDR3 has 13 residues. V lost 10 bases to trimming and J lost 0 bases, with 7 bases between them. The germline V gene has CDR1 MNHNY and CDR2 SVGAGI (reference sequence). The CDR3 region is CATWGSGANVLTF. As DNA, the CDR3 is TGTGCCACCTGGGGCTCTGGGGCCAACGTCCTGACTTTC.

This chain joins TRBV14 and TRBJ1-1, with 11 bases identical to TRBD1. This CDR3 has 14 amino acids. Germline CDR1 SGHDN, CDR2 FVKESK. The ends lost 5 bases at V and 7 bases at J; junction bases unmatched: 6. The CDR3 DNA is TGTGCCAGCAGCGTCGGACAGGGGGCCGTTGAAGCTTTCTTT. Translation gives CASSVGQGAVEAFF.

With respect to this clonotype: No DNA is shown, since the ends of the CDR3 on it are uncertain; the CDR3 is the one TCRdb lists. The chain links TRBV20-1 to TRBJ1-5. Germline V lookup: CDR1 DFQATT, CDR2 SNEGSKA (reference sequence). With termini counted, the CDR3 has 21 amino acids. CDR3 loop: CSALSGRADEQYFGPGTPQHF.

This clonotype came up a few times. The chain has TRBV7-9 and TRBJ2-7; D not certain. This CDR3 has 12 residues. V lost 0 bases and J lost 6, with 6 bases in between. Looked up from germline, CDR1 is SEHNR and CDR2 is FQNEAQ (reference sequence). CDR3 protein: CASSLAPSEQYF. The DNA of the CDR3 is TGTGCCAGCAGCTTAGCCCCGTCCGAGCAGTACTTC.

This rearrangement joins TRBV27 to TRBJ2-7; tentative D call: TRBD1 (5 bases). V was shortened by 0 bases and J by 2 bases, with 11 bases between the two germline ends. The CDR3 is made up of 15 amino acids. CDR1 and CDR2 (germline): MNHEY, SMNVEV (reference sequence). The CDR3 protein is CASSLSGDWAYEQYF. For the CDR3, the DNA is TGTGCCAGCAGTTTATCAGGGGATTGGGCCTACGAGCAGTACTTC.

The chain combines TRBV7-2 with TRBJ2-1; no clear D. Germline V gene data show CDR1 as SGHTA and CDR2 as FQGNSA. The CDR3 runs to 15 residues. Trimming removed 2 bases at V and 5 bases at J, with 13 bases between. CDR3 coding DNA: TGTGCCAGCAGCTTACTGGCGCTCCCCAACAATGAGCAGTTCTTC. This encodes CASSLLALPNNEQFF.

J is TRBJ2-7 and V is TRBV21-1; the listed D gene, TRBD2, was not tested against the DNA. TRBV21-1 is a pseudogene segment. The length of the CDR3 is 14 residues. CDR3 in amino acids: CARAPGLATYEQYF. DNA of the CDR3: TGTGCCAGGGCGCCAGGACTAGCGACCTACGAGCAGTACTTC.

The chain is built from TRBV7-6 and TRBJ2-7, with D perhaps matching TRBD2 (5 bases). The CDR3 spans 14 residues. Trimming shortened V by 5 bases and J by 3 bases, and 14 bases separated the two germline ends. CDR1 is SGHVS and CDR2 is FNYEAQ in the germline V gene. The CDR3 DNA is TGTGCCAGCAGCCCCCAGGAGGAAGGCTACGAGCAGTACTTC. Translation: CASSPQEEGYEQYF. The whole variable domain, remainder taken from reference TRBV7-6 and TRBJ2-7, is GAGVSQSPRYKVTKRGQDVALRCDPISGHVSLYWYRQALGQGPEFLTYFNYEAQQDKSGLPNDRFSAERPEGSISTLTIQRTEQRDSAMYRCASSPQEEGYEQYFGPGTRLTVT.

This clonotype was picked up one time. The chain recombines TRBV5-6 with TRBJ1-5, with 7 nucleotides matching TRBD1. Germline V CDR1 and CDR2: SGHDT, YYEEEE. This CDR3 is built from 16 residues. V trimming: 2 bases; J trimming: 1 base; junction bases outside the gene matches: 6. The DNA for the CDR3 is TGTGCCAGCAGCTTAGGGGGCAGCCTAAGCAATCAGCCCCAGCATTTT. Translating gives CASSLGGSLSNQPQHF.

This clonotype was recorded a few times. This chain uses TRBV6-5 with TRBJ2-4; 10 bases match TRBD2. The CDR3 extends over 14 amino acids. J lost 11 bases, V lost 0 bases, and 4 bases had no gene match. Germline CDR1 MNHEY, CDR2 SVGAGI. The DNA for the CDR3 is TGTGCCAGCAGTTACTCGCGGACTAGCGGACTTCAGTACTTC. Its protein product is CASSYSRTSGLQYF.

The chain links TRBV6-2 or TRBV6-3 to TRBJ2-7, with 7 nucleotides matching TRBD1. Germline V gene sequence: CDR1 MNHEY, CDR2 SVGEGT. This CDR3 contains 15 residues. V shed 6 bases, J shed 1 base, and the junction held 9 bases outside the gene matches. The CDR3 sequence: CASRQTGTASYEQYF. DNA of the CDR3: TGTGCCAGCAGACAGACCGGGACAGCTTCCTACGAGCAGTACTTC.

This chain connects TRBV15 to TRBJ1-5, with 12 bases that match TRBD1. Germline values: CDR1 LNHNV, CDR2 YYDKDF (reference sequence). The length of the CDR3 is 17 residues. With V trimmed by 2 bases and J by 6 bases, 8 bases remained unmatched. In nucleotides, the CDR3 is TGTGCCACCAGCAGATCGTTGGGACAGGGGGCAGCTCAGCCCCAGCATTTT. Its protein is CATSRSLGQGAAQPQHF.

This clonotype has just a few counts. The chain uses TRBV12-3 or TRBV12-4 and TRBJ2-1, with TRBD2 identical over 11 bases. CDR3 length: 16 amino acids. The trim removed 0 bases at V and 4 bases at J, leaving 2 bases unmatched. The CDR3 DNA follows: TGTGCCAGCAGTTTAGCGACTAGCGGGACATACAATGAGCAGTTCTTC. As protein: CASSLATSGTYNEQFF.

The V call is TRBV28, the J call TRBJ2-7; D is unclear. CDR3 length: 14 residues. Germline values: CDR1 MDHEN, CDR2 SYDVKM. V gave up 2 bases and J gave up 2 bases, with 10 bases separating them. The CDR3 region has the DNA TGTGCCAGCAGTTTAAGTGGGCAACCCTACGAGCAGTACTTC. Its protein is CASSLSGQPYEQYF.

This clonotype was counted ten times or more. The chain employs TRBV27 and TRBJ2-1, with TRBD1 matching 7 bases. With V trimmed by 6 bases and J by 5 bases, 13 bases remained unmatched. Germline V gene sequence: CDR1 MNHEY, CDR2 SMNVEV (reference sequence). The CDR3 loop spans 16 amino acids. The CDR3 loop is CASRRGTVDFHNEQFF. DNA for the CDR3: TGTGCCAGCAGACGAGGGACAGTGGATTTTCACAATGAGCAGTTCTTC.

The CDR3 region is CASSRSGISTDTQYF. CDR3 DNA: TGTGCCAGCAGTCGTAGCGGGATTAGCACAGATACGCAGTATTTT. The chain carries TRBV7-2 and TRBJ2-3; 8 bases agree with TRBD2. V shed 6 bases, J shed 0 bases, and the junction held 5 bases outside the gene matches. The germline CDR1 and CDR2 sequences are SGHTA and FQGNSA. This CDR3 spans 15 amino acids.

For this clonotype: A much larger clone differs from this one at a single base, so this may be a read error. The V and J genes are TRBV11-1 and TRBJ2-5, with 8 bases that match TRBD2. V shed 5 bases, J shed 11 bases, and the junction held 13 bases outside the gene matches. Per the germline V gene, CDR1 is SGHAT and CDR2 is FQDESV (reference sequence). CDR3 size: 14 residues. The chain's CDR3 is CASSAYGLAEKQYF. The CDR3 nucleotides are TGTGCCAGCAGCGCATACGGACTAGCCGAAAAGCAGTACTTC.

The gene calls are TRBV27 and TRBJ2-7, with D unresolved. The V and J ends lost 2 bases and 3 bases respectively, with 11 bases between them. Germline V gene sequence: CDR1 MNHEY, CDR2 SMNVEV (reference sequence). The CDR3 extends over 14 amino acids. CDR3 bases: TGTGCCAGCAGTTTAGGTCATAAGCTCTACGAGCAGTACTTC. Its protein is CASSLGHKLYEQYF.

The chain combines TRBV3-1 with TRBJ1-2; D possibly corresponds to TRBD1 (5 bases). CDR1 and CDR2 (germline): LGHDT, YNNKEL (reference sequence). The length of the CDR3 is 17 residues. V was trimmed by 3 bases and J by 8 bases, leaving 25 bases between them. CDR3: CASSQEGVGPFKGGYTF. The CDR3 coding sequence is TGTGCCAGCAGCCAGGAGGGCGTGGGGCCCTTCAAGGGGGGCTACACCTTC.

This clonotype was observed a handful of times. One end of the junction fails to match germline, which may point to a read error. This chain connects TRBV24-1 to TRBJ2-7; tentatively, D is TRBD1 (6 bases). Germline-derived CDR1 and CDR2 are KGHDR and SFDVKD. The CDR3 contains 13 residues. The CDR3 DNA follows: TGTGCCCCCAGGGACATGGGCGTCCGCGAGCAGTACTTC. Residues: CAPRDMGVREQYF.